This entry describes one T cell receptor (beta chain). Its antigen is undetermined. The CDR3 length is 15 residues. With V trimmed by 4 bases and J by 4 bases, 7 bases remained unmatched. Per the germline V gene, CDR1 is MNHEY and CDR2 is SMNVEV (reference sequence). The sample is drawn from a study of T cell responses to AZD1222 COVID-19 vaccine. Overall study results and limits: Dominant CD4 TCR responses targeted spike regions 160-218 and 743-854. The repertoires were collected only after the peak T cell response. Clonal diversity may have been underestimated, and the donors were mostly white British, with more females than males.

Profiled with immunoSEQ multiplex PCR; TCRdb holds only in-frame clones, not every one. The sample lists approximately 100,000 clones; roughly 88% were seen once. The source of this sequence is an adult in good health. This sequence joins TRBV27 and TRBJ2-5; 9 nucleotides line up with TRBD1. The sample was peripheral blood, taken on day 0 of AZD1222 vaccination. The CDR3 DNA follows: TGTGCCAGCAGTTCGGGACAGGGATGGGCAGAGACCCAGTACTTC. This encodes CASSSGQGWAETQYF.